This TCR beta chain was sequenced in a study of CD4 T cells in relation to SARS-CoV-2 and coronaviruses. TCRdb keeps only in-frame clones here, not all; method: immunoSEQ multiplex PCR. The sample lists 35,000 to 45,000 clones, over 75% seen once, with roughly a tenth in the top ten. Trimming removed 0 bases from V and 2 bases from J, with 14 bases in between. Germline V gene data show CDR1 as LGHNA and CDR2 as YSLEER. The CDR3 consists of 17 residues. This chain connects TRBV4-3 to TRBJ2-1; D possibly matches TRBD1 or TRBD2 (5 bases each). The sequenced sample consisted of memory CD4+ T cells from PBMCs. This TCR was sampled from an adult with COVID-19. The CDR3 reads CASSQDQGGLPYNEQFF. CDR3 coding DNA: TGCGCCAGCAGCCAAGATCAGGGCGGGTTGCCCTACAATGAGCAGTTCTTC.